The 30 T cell receptor beta chains below all came from one sample that was sequenced in a study of cytomegalovirus exposure and HLA in healthy donors. The primer mix had 60 Vbeta and 13 Jbeta primers. Using immunoSEQ multiplex PCR, the repertoire was profiled, and TCRdb retains in-frame clones only, with some absent. The data show roughly 170,000 clones, roughly 80% seen once. The source material was PBMCs. These receptors originate from a woman younger than 35 in good health and CMV-seronegative.

This clone came up once. The chain links TRBV2 to TRBJ1-4; D might be TRBD1 (5 bases). From germline, CDR1 is SNHLY and CDR2 FYNNEI. CDR3 size: 16 residues. The V end was cut by 4 bases, the J end by 0 bases, with 12 bases between. The CDR3 nucleotides read TGTGCCAGCAGTGTCCAGGGCCCTGCAACTAATGAAAAACTGTTTTTT. Amino acids: CASSVQGPATNEKLFF.

The rearrangement links TRBV7-2 to TRBJ2-2; 14 bases fit TRBD2. V gave up 2 bases and J gave up 8 bases; unmatched junction bases: 7. Per the germline V gene, CDR1 is SGHTA and CDR2 is FQGNSA. The CDR3 loop spans 17 amino acids. CDR3 amino acids: CASSLMGLAGDSGELFF. The CDR3 bases are TGTGCCAGCAGCTTAATGGGACTAGCGGGAGATTCGGGGGAGCTGTTTTTT.

CDR3 loop: CASSRSRETQYF. CDR3 DNA: TGTGCCAGTAGTCGGAGTCGAGAGACCCAGTACTTC. The chain carries TRBV19 and TRBJ2-5, with D unresolved. Trimming removed 5 bases at V and 4 bases at J, with 8 bases between. Germline CDR1 is LNHDA and CDR2 is SQIVND (reference sequence). The CDR3 length is 12 residues.

This chain links TRBV4-3 with TRBJ2-1, with 13 bases aligning to TRBD2. This CDR3 has 16 residues. The V gene end was trimmed by 2 bases and the J gene end by 6 bases; junction bases not matched to a gene: 4. Germline V gene lookup returns CDR1 LGHNA and CDR2 YSLEER. The CDR3 region has the DNA TGCGCCAGCAGCCAATCCCGACTAGCGGGGGGCAATGAGCAGTTCTTC. It is translated as CASSQSRLAGGNEQFF.

The chain carries TRBV29-1 and TRBJ1-1; 9 bases map to TRBD1. V lost 3 bases and J lost 1; bases outside the gene matches: 6. Germline V gives CDR1 SQVTM, CDR2 ANQGSEA. The CDR3 covers 15 residues. CDR3 region: CSVDGRDRANTEAFF. CDR3 coding DNA: TGCAGCGTTGATGGGAGGGACAGGGCGAACACTGAAGCTTTCTTT.

This clone has only one observation. The chain employs TRBV6-1 and TRBJ1-2; D possibly corresponds to TRBD1 (6 bases). V lost 6 bases and J 4 bases, leaving 12 bases between the germline ends. The CDR3 has 13 residues. Per germline, CDR1 MNHNS and CDR2 SASEGT. CDR3: CASRGGAFYGYTF. The CDR3 DNA is TGTGCCAGCAGGGGGGGGGCGTTCTATGGCTACACCTTC.

This clone appeared once. This chain links TRBV6-4 with TRBJ2-1, with 15 bases matching TRBD2. Per germline, CDR1 MRHNA and CDR2 SNTAGT. The J segment lost 6 bases and the V segment lost 2 bases, leaving 14 bases of the junction unmatched. This CDR3 has 20 residues. The CDR3 loop reads CASSDVLPGLAGGVSNEQFF. In DNA form, the CDR3 reads TGTGCCAGCAGTGACGTCCTACCGGGACTAGCGGGAGGTGTAAGCAATGAGCAGTTCTTC.

With respect to this clone: Compared with germline, one end of the junction differs, possibly owing to a read error. The sample holds other DNA sequences that translate to the same CDR3. The rearrangement joins TRBV5-1 to TRBJ2-1; 9 bases are a match to TRBD2. The CDR3 runs 18 residues. Germline CDR1 reads SGHRS; CDR2 reads YFSETQ. The CDR3 coding sequence is TGCGCTAGCAGCTTGGATCATAGCGCGGGAGGGCCTTACAATGAGCAGTTCTTC. This codes for CASSLDHSAGGPYNEQFF.

Comments on this clone: This same CDR3 is encoded by further DNA sequences in the sample. The genes are TRBV28 and TRBJ1-1, with D possibly TRBD1 on 5 matching bases. The ends were cut back, 2 bases at V and 2 bases at J, with 12 bases in the middle. The CDR3 length is 15 residues. CDR1 is MDHEN and CDR2 is SYDVKM in the germline V gene. The CDR3 is CASSLAGTVNTEAFF. CDR3 coding DNA: TGTGCCAGCAGTTTAGCGGGGACGGTCAACACTGAAGCTTTCTTT.

The sample holds one count of this clone. This sequence joins TRBV11-2 and TRBJ2-7; 7 bases are a match to TRBD2. Trimming took 9 bases from V and 4 from J; bases not matched to a gene: 3. CDR3 length equals 11 residues. Germline V gene data show CDR1 as SGHAT and CDR2 as FQNNGV. CDR3 nucleotides: TGTGCCAGTCTGGGGGGGTACGAGCAGTACTTC. Translating gives CASLGGYEQYF. Full variable domain (outside the CDR3, taken from reference TRBV11-2 and TRBJ2-7): EAGVAQSPRYKIIEKRQSVAFWCNPISGHATLYWYQQILGQGPKLLIQFQNNGVVDDSQLPKDRFSAERLKGVDSTLKIQPAKLEDSAVYLCASLGGYEQYFGPGTRLTVT.

This clone has only one observation. The CDR3 nucleotides are TGCGCCAGCAGCCAAGGGGACTCCTGGGGCACAGATACGCAGTATTTT. Protein product: CASSQGDSWGTDTQYF. The chain recombines TRBV4-1 with TRBJ2-3, with D maybe TRBD2 (6 bases). V was clipped by 1 base and J by 1 base, with 12 bases between them. There are 16 residues in the CDR3. In germline, CDR1 is MGHRA, CDR2 YSYEKL.

The chain combines TRBV4-1 with TRBJ2-1; 10 positions agree with TRBD2. J gave up 4 bases and V 1 base, and 7 bases lay outside the gene matches. Looked up from germline, CDR1 is MGHRA and CDR2 is YSYEKL. This CDR3 is built from 17 residues. CDR3 sequence: CASSQGASGSPYNEQFF. The CDR3 nucleotides read TGCGCCAGCAGCCAAGGTGCTAGCGGGAGCCCTTACAATGAGCAGTTCTTC.

In regard to this clone: The junction does not match germline at one end; this may be a read error. The chain joins TRBV19 to TRBJ1-3; D perhaps matches TRBD1 (5 bases). This CDR3 has 17 residues. CDR1 is LNHDA, CDR2 SQIVND, per germline (reference sequence). DNA for the CDR3: TGTGCCAGCAGTACGGGGGAAGGCCCTCACTCTGGAAACACCATATATTTT. Amino acid sequence: CASSTGEGPHSGNTIYF.

Comment on this clone: This sample includes further DNA sequences coding for the same CDR3. The V and J genes are TRBV18 and TRBJ2-7, with D tentatively TRBD2 (6 bases). Looked up from germline, CDR1 is KGHSH and CDR2 is LQKENI. Trimming left V 2 bases short and J 2 bases short, with 10 bases between. This CDR3 contains 14 residues. The CDR3 loop reads CASSPGRGTYEQYF. Written as DNA, the CDR3 is TGTGCCAGCTCACCAGGGCGGGGAACCTACGAGCAGTACTTC.

The rearrangement uses TRBV10-3 and TRBJ2-4; possibly TRBD2 for D (5 bases). Trimming removed 4 bases at V and 0 bases at J, with 7 bases between. The CDR3 is made up of 14 amino acids. CDR1 ENHRY and CDR2 SYGVKD come from the germline V gene. CDR3 region: CAISGELAKNIQYF. For the CDR3, the DNA is TGTGCCATCAGTGGGGAGCTAGCCAAAAACATTCAGTACTTC.

This chain links TRBV7-8 with TRBJ2-7; 8 positions match TRBD2. From germline, CDR1 is SGHVS and CDR2 FQNEAQ. The V segment lost 3 bases and the J segment 3 bases; nucleotides outside the gene matches: 4. The CDR3 runs 14 residues. The CDR3 here is CASSFTSGFYEQYF. The CDR3 bases are TGTGCCAGCAGCTTCACTAGCGGTTTCTACGAGCAGTACTTC.

The rearrangement joins TRBV4-1 to TRBJ1-3; D remains unclear. Germline-derived CDR1 and CDR2 are MGHRA and YSYEKL. The CDR3 loop spans 15 amino acids. V was clipped by 3 bases and J by 4 bases, with 13 bases between them. CDR3 sequence: CASSQATLQGNTIYF. CDR3 DNA: TGCGCCAGCAGCCAGGCAACATTACAGGGAAACACCATATATTTT.

The chain links TRBV5-5 to TRBJ1-5, with 10 bases matching TRBD1. V dropped 4 bases and J dropped 2; count of bases not matched to a gene: 3. The CDR3 is made up of 15 amino acids. Germline V gives CDR1 SGHKS, CDR2 YYEKEE (reference sequence). The CDR3 loop reads CASSTGTGGNQPQHF. The CDR3 DNA sequence: TGTGCCAGCAGCACCGGGACAGGGGGCAATCAGCCCCAGCATTTT.

The rearrangement links TRBV11-2 to TRBJ1-1; TRBD1 aligns across 7 bases. V shed 0 bases, J shed 4 bases, and the junction held 8 bases outside the gene matches. This CDR3 region has 16 residues. Per the germline V gene, CDR1 is SGHAT and CDR2 is FQNNGV. DNA for the CDR3: TGTGCCAGCAGCTTAGATACGTACAGGGGAGTCACTGAAGCTTTCTTT. Its protein is CASSLDTYRGVTEAFF.

This rearrangement joins TRBV7-6 to TRBJ2-2, with TRBD2 matching 11 bases. V shed 5 bases and J 5 bases; nucleotides not matched to a gene: 7. The CDR3 consists of 16 residues. Germline V gene data show CDR1 as SGHVS and CDR2 as FNYEAQ. CDR3 sequence (DNA): TGTGCCAGCAGCCGGGCGCTAGCGGGAGGAACCGGGGAGCTGTTTTTT. Translated: CASSRALAGGTGELFF.

The rearrangement joins TRBV7-3 to TRBJ1-6; D is possibly TRBD1 (6 bases). Trimming stripped 5 bases from V and 5 bases from J, with 13 bases between. Germline V lookup: CDR1 SGHTA, CDR2 FQGTGA. The CDR3 is 15 residues long. For the CDR3, the DNA is TGTGCCAGCAGCGTACAGGGCGGAGATAATTCACCCCTCCACTTT. Amino acids: CASSVQGGDNSPLHF.

The genes are TRBV29-1 and TRBJ2-1; 8 positions agree with TRBD1. CDR3 length: 15 residues. With 5 bases clipped from V and 3 bases from J, the junction kept 9 bases outside the gene matches. The germline gives CDR1 SQVTM, CDR2 ANQGSEA. The CDR3 nucleotides are TGCAGCGTTCGGACAGGGCAAAGGTTCTACAATGAGCAGTTCTTC. Translated, it gives CSVRTGQRFYNEQFF.

The chain recombines TRBV4-1 with TRBJ2-1, with 10 bases that match TRBD2. The CDR3 covers 14 residues. Germline V gene lookup returns CDR1 MGHRA and CDR2 YSYEKL. Germline trimming cut 6 bases from V and 5 bases from J; bases unmatched to any gene: 4. For the CDR3, the DNA is TGCGCCAGCAGGGCTAGCGGGGGAAACAATGAGCAGTTCTTC. Its protein is CASRASGGNNEQFF.

V gene TRBV6-5 combines with J gene TRBJ2-3; 10 bases fit TRBD2. The germline V gene has CDR1 MNHEY and CDR2 SVGAGI. V shed 2 bases and J 5 bases; nucleotides not matched to a gene: 7. CDR3 size: 16 residues. Here the CDR3 reads CASSYGLAGVLDTQYF. CDR3 coding DNA: TGTGCCAGCAGTTACGGGCTAGCGGGAGTGTTAGATACGCAGTATTTT.

This clone was detected only a few times. The CDR3 protein is CASSIEGTDNTF. Written as DNA, the CDR3 is TGTGCCAGTAGTATTGAAGGGACAGACAACACCTTC. J is TRBJ1-2 and V is TRBV19, with 7 bases lining up with TRBD1. This CDR3 is 12 amino acids long. Germline CDR1 is LNHDA and CDR2 is SQIVND (reference sequence). V gave up 3 bases and J gave up 12 bases; unmatched junction bases: 7.

The chain carries TRBV6-5 and TRBJ2-2; TRBD2 agrees at 10 bases. CDR1 MNHEY and CDR2 SVGAGI come from the germline V gene. The length of the CDR3 is 16 residues. The V gene end was trimmed by 4 bases and the J gene end by 2 bases; junction bases not matched to a gene: 4. CDR3 DNA sequence: TGTGCCAGCAGTTCTAGGACTAGCGGTAACACCGGGGAGCTGTTTTTT. Translation gives CASSSRTSGNTGELFF.

In this sample, this clone turned up a few times. The CDR3 nucleotides read TGTGCCAGCAGCTACGGCTACGAGCAGTACTTC. Translating gives CASSYGYEQYF. The rearrangement links TRBV14 to TRBJ2-7; D uncertain. The CDR3 loop spans 11 amino acids. The V gene lost 5 bases and the J gene lost 3 bases, with 5 bases spanning the gap. The germline V gene has CDR1 SGHDN and CDR2 FVKESK.

The chain combines TRBV19 with TRBJ2-1; D unclear. Trimming shortened V by 4 bases and J by 3 bases, and 7 bases separated the two germline ends. This CDR3 is 13 amino acids long. Germline assignment: CDR1 LNHDA and CDR2 SQIVND (reference sequence). The CDR3 is CASSTLVYNEQFF. The CDR3 nucleotides are TGTGCCAGTAGTACCCTAGTCTACAATGAGCAGTTCTTC.

The chain recombines TRBV6-5 with TRBJ1-2, with 8 bases identical to TRBD1. The CDR3 is 13 residues long. CDR1 is MNHEY, CDR2 SVGAGI, per germline. J gave up 7 bases and V 5 bases, and 6 bases lay outside the gene matches. For the CDR3, the DNA is TGTGCCAGCAGTGGTGCAGGGGGCGGTGGCTACACCTTC. Translated: CASSGAGGGGYTF.

As regards this clone: One end of the junction does not line up with germline, which may come from a read error. The gene calls are TRBV28 and TRBJ1-5; 7 bases fit TRBD1. Germline V lookup: CDR1 MDHEN, CDR2 SYDVKM. This CDR3 comprises 16 residues. The CDR3: CASSFPPGGSDQPQHF. CDR3 nucleotides: TGTGCCAGCAGTTTCCCCCCAGGGGGTAGCGATCAGCCCCAGCATTTT.